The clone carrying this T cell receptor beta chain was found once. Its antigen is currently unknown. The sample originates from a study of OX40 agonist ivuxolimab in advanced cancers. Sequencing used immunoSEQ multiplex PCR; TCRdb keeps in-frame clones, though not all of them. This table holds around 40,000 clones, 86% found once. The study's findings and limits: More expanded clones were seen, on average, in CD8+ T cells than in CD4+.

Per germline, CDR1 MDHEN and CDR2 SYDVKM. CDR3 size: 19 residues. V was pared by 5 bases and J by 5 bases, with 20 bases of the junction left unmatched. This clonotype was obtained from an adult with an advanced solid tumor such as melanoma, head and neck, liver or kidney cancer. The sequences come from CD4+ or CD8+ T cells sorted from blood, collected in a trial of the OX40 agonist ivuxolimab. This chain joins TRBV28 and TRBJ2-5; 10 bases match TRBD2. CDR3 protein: CASSPALGLGLAARETQYF. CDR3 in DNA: TGTGCCAGCAGTCCGGCATTAGGTCTAGGACTAGCGGCTCGGGAGACCCAGTACTTC.